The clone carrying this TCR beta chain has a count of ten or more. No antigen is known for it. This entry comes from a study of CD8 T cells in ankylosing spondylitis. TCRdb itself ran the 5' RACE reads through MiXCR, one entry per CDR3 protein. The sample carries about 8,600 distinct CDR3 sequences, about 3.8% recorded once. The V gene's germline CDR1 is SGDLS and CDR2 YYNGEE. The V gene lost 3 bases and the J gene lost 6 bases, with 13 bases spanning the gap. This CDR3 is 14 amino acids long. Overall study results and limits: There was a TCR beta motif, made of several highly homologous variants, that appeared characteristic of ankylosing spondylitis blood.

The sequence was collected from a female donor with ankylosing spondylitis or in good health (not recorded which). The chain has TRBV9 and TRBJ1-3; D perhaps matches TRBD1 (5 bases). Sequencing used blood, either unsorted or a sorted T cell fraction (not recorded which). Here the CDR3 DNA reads TGTGCCAGCAGCGCCGGATGGGGGGTAAACACCATATATTTT. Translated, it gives CASSAGWGVNTIYF.